This T cell receptor (beta chain) was found in a study of shared clonotypes between healthy human individuals (TCRdb year 2020). General notes on the study: The cohort included three men and two women between 18 and 49 years of age. Per donor, three plates each were used for CD4 naive and CD4 memory, two for CD8 naive, and one for CD8 memory. Between about 0.94 and 8.9 billion PBMCs per donor were obtained by leukapheresis. To increase sequencing depth and limit assay-specific biases, different laboratories used diverse techniques to prepare libraries and sequence TCR repertoires. To estimate repertoire size and how much clonotype sharing occurs between individuals, the study deeply sequenced the blood TCR repertoires of roughly 5 healthy adults.

The donors were healthy, HIV-negative adults with no recently reported acute infections or vaccinations. Every donor was a Caucasian adult residing in Nashville, Tennessee, USA. CD4+ T cells were enriched through magnetic negative selection, after which naive cells were positively selected on CD45RA and the remaining negative fraction served as the memory subset. Blood was obtained by leukapheresis, after which PBMCs were separated by Ficoll-Histopaque density gradient centrifugation and cryopreserved in liquid nitrogen vapor phase. Purity and quantity of every magnetically sorted T cell population were checked by analytical flow cytometry. From each sorted fraction, genomic DNA was isolated and quantified by UV absorbance on a Nanodrop 2000c. As to this clone: Its antigen has not been determined. Per-base quality was not reported, and no clone a single base away is much larger than it. Other DNA sequences in this specimen translate into the identical CDR3.

TCR CDR3 regions were amplified from genomic DNA by multiplex PCR using the deep immunoSEQ assay. For each cell subset, the extracted genomic DNA was distributed evenly across all wells of several immunoSEQ 96-well plates, and each plate served as one replicate. For sorted subsets, each replicate PCR was loaded with approximately 190 ng genomic DNA, equivalent to about 33,000 T cell genomes. Purified libraries were quantified with a Qubit 3.0 fluorometer, sized on a Bioanalyzer 2100, and re-quantified with the KAPA Library Quantification kit. A separate single-read 150-cycle Illumina NextSeq 550 flow cell was used to sequence each immunoSEQ 96-well plate. As for how the authors treated the data: Because the immunoSEQ output held only junctional sequences and lacked quality scores, the filtering could not match the filtering applied to full-length reads. Sequences were annotated with PyIR, a Python wrapper for IgBLAST v1.9, and V/J genes and CDR3 were assigned using IMGT germline references. Reads were filtered out if the reads had weak V/J assignments (E-value above 1e-6), no CDR3, stop codons, out-of-frame junctions, or ambiguous translated residues. V3J clonotypes were defined as sequences sharing the same inferred V gene, J gene, and CDR3 amino acid sequence. Percentage overlap between repertoires was calculated by dividing the number of shared unique clonotypes by the size of the smaller repertoire. Richness of each repertoire was evaluated using RTK rarefaction, the Chao1 estimator, and Recon v2.1 estimates of unobserved clonotypes. For all TCRbeta clonotypes obtained by the gDNA method from a few donors, generation probabilities were computed with OLGA. TCRdb's version of the immuneACCESS table is confined to in-frame rearrangements and falls short of the full clone set. An unresolved V gene accounts for under half of the shortfall where checked; the remainder is of unknown origin. The D gene and trimming were derived from the DNA, and the V and J assignments and clone size from that table. Present in this sample are roughly 2.5 million clones, approximately 90% of which were seen just once. 0.11% to 0.15% of the sample is in the top ten clones.

The germline V gene yields SNHLY for CDR1 and FYNNEI for CDR2. Relative to germline, V is 6 bases shorter and J is 2 bases shorter, with 7 bases between their ends. The CDR3, from cysteine to phenylalanine, totals 13 residues. Here the CDR3 DNA is all that survives: 39 bases in frame from base 1. Study-level results and caveats: Pairwise subsampling led to the expectation that sequencing depth would affect the degree of clonotype sharing among donors. Approximately 5% of naive CD4, around 3.6% of naive CD8, roughly 2.5% of memory CD4, and around 0.4% of memory CD8 clonotypes were shared across several donors. Sampling was restricted to blood, and TCR repertoires in tissues likely differ from the TCR repertoires found in blood. Clonotypes shared by all four sorted-subset donors showed higher generation probabilities than non-shared clonotypes. Naive subsets generally had larger estimated clonotype richness than memory subsets. Rarefaction of sorted-subset datasets indicated incomplete sequencing despite the large sequencing depth. The small number of donors limited the genetic and exposure-history diversity represented.

The sequence was collected from a man between 18 and 35 years old in good health. The specimen was naive CD4+ T cells sorted from blood. The sample's cell subset or site label is to be understood as: CD45RA+ positively selected. The sequence links TRBV2 to TRBJ2-2, with no D gene named confidently. Here the CDR3 is given as CASSRLNTGELFF. The DNA sequence is TGTGCCAGCAGCCGCTTAAACACCGGGGAGCTGTTTTTT.